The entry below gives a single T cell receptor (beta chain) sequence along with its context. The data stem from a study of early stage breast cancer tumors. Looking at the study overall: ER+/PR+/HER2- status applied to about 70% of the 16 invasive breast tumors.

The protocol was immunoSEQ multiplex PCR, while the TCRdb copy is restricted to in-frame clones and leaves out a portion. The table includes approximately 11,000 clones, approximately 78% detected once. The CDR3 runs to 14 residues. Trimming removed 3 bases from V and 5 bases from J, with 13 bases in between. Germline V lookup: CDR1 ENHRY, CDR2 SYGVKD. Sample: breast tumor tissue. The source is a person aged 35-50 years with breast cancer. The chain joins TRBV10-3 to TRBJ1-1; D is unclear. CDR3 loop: CAISDREDLTEAFF. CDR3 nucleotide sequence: TGTGCCATCAGTGATCGGGAGGATCTAACTGAAGCTTTCTTT.